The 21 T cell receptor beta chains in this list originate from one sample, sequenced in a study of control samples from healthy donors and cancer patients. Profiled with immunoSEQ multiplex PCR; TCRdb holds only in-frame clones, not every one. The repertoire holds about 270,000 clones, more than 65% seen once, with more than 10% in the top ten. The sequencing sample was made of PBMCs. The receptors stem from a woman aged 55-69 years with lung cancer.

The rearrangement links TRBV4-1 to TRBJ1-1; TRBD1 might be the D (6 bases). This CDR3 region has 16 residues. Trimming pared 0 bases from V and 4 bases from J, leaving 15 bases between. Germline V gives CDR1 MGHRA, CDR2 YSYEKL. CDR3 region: CASSQDRGGYVTEAFF. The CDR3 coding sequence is TGCGCCAGCAGCCAAGATAGGGGGGGTTATGTCACTGAAGCTTTCTTT.

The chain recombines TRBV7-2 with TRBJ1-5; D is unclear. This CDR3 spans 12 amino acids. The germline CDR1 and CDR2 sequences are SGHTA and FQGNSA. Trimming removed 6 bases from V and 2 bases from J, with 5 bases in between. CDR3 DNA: TGTGCCAGCAGTACCCGCAATCAGCCCCAGCATTTT. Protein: CASSTRNQPQHF.

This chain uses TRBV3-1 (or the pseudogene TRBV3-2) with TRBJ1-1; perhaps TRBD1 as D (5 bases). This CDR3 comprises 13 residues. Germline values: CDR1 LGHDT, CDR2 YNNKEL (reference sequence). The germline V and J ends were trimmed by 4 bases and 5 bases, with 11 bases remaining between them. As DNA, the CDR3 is TGTGCCAGCAGCCCACTCGCAGGGACTGAAGCTTTCTTT. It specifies CASSPLAGTEAFF.

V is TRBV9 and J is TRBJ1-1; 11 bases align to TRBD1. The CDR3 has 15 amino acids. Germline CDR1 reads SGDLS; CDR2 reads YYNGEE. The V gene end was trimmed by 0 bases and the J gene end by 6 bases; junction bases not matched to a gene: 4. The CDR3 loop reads CASSVGTGGFSEAFF. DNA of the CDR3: TGTGCCAGCAGCGTAGGGACAGGGGGCTTCTCTGAAGCTTTCTTT.

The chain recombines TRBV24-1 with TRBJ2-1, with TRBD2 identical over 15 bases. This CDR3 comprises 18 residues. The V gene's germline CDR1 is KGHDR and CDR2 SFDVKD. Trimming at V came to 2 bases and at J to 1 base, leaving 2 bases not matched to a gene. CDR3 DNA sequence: TGTGCCACCAGTGATTCGGGACTAGCGGGAGGATCCTACAATGAGCAGTTCTTC. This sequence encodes CATSDSGLAGGSYNEQFF.

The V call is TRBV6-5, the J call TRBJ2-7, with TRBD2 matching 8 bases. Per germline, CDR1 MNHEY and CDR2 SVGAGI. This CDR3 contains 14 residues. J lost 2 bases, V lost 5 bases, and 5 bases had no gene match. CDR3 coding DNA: TGTGCCAGCAGTCGACTAGCGATTCCCTACGAGCAGTACTTC. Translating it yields CASSRLAIPYEQYF.

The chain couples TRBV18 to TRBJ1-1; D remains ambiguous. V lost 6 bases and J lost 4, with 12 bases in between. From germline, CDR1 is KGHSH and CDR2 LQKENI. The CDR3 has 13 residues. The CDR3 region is CASSQAGGTEAFF. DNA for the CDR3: TGTGCCAGCTCCCAGGCCGGCGGCACTGAAGCTTTCTTT.

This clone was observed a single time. The CDR3 region is CAWSSSRVWRRTF. CDR3 DNA: TGTGCCTGGAGTAGTTCTAGGGTCTGGAGGCGGACCTTC. The gene calls are TRBV30 and TRBJ1-2; D is ambiguous. Trimming left V 2 bases short and J 14 bases short, with 21 bases between. Germline lookup yields CDR1 GTSNPN and CDR2 SVGIG (reference sequence). The CDR3 consists of 13 residues.

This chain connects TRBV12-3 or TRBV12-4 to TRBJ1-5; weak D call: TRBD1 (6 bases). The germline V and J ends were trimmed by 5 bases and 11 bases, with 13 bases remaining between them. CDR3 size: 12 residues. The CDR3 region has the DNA TGTGCCAGCAGTGGGGGGCAAGGGGCCCAGCATTTT. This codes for CASSGGQGAQHF.

This chain's CDR3 is CASSLQGGTDTQYF. The CDR3 nucleotides are TGTGCCAGCAGCTTACAAGGGGGCACAGATACGCAGTATTTT. The rearrangement links TRBV11-3 to TRBJ2-3; D may be TRBD1 (5 bases). V lost 2 bases and J lost 1, with 7 bases in between. This CDR3 region has 14 residues. Germline V CDR1 and CDR2: SGHNT, YENEEA.

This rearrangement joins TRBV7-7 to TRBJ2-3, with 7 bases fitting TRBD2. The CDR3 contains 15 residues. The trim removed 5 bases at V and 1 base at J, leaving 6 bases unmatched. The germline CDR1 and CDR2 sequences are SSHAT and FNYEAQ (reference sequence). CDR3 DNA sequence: TGTGCCAGCAGCGCCACTAGCGCCCGCACAGATACGCAGTATTTT. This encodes CASSATSARTDTQYF. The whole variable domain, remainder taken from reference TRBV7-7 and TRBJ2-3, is GAGVSQSPRYKVTKRGQDVTLRCDPISSHATLYWYQQALGQGPEFLTYFNYEAQPDKSGLPSDRFSAERPEGSISTLTIQRTEQRDSAMYRCASSATSARTDTQYFGPGTRLTVL.

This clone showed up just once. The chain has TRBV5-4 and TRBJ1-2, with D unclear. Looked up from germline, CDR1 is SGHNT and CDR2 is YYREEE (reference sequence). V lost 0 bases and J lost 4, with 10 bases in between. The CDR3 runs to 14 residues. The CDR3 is CASSLGGEGYGYTF. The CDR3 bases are TGTGCCAGCAGCTTGGGGGGTGAGGGCTATGGCTACACCTTC.

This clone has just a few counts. The CDR3 loop reads CASSNWGTGVQPQHF. The CDR3 DNA is TGTGCCAGCAGTAATTGGGGGACAGGGGTTCAGCCCCAGCATTTT. The V and J genes are TRBV28 and TRBJ1-5; 10 bases map to TRBD1. V trimming: 5 bases; J trimming: 6 bases; junction bases outside the gene matches: 7. Germline values: CDR1 MDHEN, CDR2 SYDVKM. This CDR3 is 15 amino acids long.

CDR3 residues: CASSLVLRGGYTF. The CDR3 DNA follows: TGTGCCAGCAGTTTGGTGCTCCGGGGCGGCTACACCTTC. The V call is TRBV28, the J call TRBJ1-2, with D perhaps TRBD1 (5 bases). This CDR3 region has 13 residues. The germline gives CDR1 MDHEN, CDR2 SYDVKM. V lost 3 bases and J 8 bases, leaving 13 bases between the germline ends.

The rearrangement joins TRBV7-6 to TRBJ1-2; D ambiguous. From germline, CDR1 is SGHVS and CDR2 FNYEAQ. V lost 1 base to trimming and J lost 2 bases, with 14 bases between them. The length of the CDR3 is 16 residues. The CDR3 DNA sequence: TGTGCCAGCAGCTTAGGGCAGGATCGGGCAAACTATGGCTACACCTTC. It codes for CASSLGQDRANYGYTF.

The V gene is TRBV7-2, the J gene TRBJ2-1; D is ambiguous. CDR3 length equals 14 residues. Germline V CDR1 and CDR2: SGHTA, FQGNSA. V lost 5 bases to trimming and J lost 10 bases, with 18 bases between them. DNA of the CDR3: TGTGCCAGCAGCACTTCCGCGGTGGTCCGGGAGCAGTTCTTC. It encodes CASSTSAVVREQFF.

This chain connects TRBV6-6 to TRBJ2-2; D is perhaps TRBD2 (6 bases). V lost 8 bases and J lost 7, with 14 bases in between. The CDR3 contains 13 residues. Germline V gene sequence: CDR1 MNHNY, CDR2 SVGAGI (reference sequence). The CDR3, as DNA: TGTGCCAGCGCTGTGGAGGGAGGCGGGGAGCTGTTTTTT. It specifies CASAVEGGGELFF.

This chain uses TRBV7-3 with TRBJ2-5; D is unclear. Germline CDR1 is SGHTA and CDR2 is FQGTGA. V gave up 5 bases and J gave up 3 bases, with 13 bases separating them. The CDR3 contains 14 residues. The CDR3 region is CASSPGLGKETQYF. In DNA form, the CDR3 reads TGTGCCAGCAGCCCCGGGCTAGGGAAAGAGACCCAGTACTTC. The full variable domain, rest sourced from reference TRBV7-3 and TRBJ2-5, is GAGVSQTPSNKVTEKGKYVELRCDPISGHTALYWYRQSLGQGPEFLIYFQGTGAADDSGLPNDRFFAVRPEGSVSTLKIQRTERGDSAVYLCASSPGLGKETQYFGPGTRLLVL.

The CDR3 nucleotides read TGTGCCAGCAGTTTACCCCCGCAGCCCCAGCATTTT. Encoded protein: CASSLPPQPQHF. The chain couples TRBV28 to TRBJ1-5; D uncertain. The germline CDR1 and CDR2 sequences are MDHEN and SYDVKM. Trimming shortened V by 2 bases and J by 7 bases, and 6 bases separated the two germline ends. The CDR3 consists of 12 residues.

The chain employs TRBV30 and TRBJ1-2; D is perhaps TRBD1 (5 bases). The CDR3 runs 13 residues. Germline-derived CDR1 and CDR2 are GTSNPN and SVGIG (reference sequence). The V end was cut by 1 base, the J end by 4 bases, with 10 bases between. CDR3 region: CAWSAQGPYGYTF. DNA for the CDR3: TGTGCCTGGAGTGCGCAGGGCCCCTATGGCTACACCTTC.

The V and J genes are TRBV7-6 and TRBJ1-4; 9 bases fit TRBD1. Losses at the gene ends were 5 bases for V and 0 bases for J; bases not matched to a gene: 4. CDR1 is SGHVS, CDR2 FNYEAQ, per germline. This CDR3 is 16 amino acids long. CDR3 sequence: CASSRRTGATNEKLFF. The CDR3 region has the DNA TGTGCCAGCAGCCGGCGGACAGGGGCAACTAATGAAAAACTGTTTTTT.